These 17 T cell receptor beta chains came from one sample sequenced in a study of CD8+ T cells in alopecia areata (dated by TCRdb to the late 2010s). The method was the immunoSEQ multiplex PCR assay. For TCR sequencing, RNA was extracted from every sample and reverse transcribed into cDNA to serve as template. Sourced from immuneACCESS, this table was stored by TCRdb with only in-frame sequences that have V and J called. A share of the clones is absent; for the studies checked, an unresolved V gene accounts for under half, and the remainder has no known explanation. For this sample there are over 25,000 clones; around 80% appear just once. Together, the top ten hold about 19% of the sample. The sample consisted of NKG2D-low CD8+ T cells sorted from blood. The intended sense of this specimen's cell subset or site label: sorted CD8+ NKG2D-low blood T cells. Receptors originate from a human donor with alopecia areata.

The CDR3 DNA sequence: TGTGCCAGCAGCGTAACGACAGGGCAAGAGACCCAGTACTTC. It translates to CASSVTTGQETQYF. This chain uses TRBV9 with TRBJ2-5; 7 bases fit TRBD1. V lost 1 base and J lost 2; bases outside the gene matches: 2. The V gene's germline CDR1 is SGDLS and CDR2 YYNGEE. CDR3 length: 14 amino acids.

This clone has only one observation. V and J are TRBV15 and TRBJ1-5; D is unresolved. Germline CDR1 reads LNHNV; CDR2 reads YYDKDF (reference sequence). Trimming took 0 bases from V and 6 from J, leaving 18 bases between them. This CDR3 contains 17 residues. This CDR3 is CATSRDGQSPERQPQHF. The CDR3 nucleotides are TGTGCCACCAGCAGAGACGGGCAGAGTCCAGAGCGTCAGCCCCAGCATTTT.

V and J are TRBV5-6 and TRBJ2-1; D ambiguous. CDR1 is SGHDT and CDR2 is YYEEEE in the germline V gene. The ends were cut back, 4 bases at V and 3 bases at J, with 11 bases in the middle. There are 14 residues in the CDR3. For the CDR3, the DNA is TGTGCCAGCAGCGGTAGGACGGACTACAATGAGCAGTTCTTC. Encoded protein: CASSGRTDYNEQFF.

The rearrangement links TRBV6-1 to TRBJ2-3, with D perhaps matching TRBD2 (6 bases). V shed 0 bases and J shed 1 base, with 11 bases lying between them. The CDR3 runs to 16 residues. Germline V CDR1 and CDR2: MNHNS, SASEGT. The CDR3 DNA follows: TGTGCCAGCAGTGAAGCGCGCGGAGGGGGCACAGATACGCAGTATTTT. This encodes CASSEARGGGTDTQYF.

A single count supports this clone. V gene TRBV27 combines with J gene TRBJ2-7; no firm D call. The CDR3 is 14 amino acids. Germline V gene lookup returns CDR1 MNHEY and CDR2 SMNVEV (reference sequence). Between the trimmed V and J ends, which lost 0 bases and 0 bases, there was a span of 6 bases. This CDR3 is CASSLSAPSYEQYF. CDR3 DNA: TGTGCCAGCAGTTTATCCGCACCCTCCTACGAGCAGTACTTC.

This rearrangement joins TRBV5-6 to TRBJ2-5, with D possibly TRBD2 on 6 matching bases. Trimming removed 1 base at V and 14 bases at J, with 12 bases between. Germline V gene sequence: CDR1 SGHDT, CDR2 YYEEEE. This CDR3 has 11 amino acids. The CDR3 spells CASSLYGTSYF. DNA for the CDR3: TGTGCCAGCAGCTTGTATGGGACTTCTTACTTC. Variable domain in full (rest from reference TRBV5-6 and TRBJ2-5): DAGVTQSPTHLIKTRGQQVTLRCSPKSGHDTVSWYQQALGQGPQFIFQYYEEEERQRGNFPDRFSGHQFPNYSSELNVNALLLGDSALYLCASSLYGTSYFGPGTRLLVL.

The chain uses TRBV5-6 and TRBJ2-5, with a weak D call TRBD2 (5 bases). Trimming shortened V by 3 bases and J by 2 bases, and 14 bases separated the two germline ends. Looked up from germline, CDR1 is SGHDT and CDR2 is YYEEEE. The CDR3 is 15 amino acids. The CDR3 spells CASSYLMREQETQYF. The CDR3 nucleotides read TGTGCCAGCAGCTATCTGATGAGGGAACAAGAGACCCAGTACTTC.

V and J are TRBV27 and TRBJ2-7, with 9 bases matching TRBD1. The trim removed 3 bases at V and 4 bases at J, leaving 4 bases unmatched. Per the germline V gene, CDR1 is MNHEY and CDR2 is SMNVEV (reference sequence). The CDR3 totals 14 residues. The CDR3: CASSFRDRVYEQYF. The DNA for the CDR3 is TGTGCCAGCAGTTTCCGGGACAGGGTTTACGAGCAGTACTTC.

The V call is TRBV5-1, the J call TRBJ2-7, with D possibly TRBD2 on 5 matching bases. The CDR3 runs to 13 residues. Germline V gene lookup returns CDR1 SGHRS and CDR2 YFSETQ. Trimming cost V 4 bases and J 5 bases, with 13 bases left between them. The CDR3 nucleotides read TGCGCCAGCAGCGTCTCTAGCTTCCACGAGCAGTACTTC. Amino acid sequence: CASSVSSFHEQYF.

V and J are TRBV14 and TRBJ2-7, with TRBD2 as a possible D gene (5 bases). V dropped 5 bases and J dropped 4 bases, with 12 bases sitting between them. The CDR3 runs 13 residues. The V gene's germline CDR1 is SGHDN and CDR2 FVKESK. In nucleotides, the CDR3 is TGTGCCAGCAGCGCCCTGGGCGGGTACGAGCAGTACTTC. This translates into CASSALGGYEQYF. Filled out from reference TRBV14 and TRBJ2-7, the complete variable domain reads EAGVTQFPSHSVIEKGQTVTLRCDPISGHDNLYWYRRVMGKEIKFLLHFVKESKQDESGMPNNRFLAERTGGTYSTLKVQPAELEDSGVYFCASSALGGYEQYFGPGTRLTVT.

This clone was picked up a small number of times. This chain uses TRBV19 with TRBJ2-7; a possible D gene is TRBD1 (5 bases). Between the trimmed V and J ends, which lost 9 bases and 1 base, there was a span of 10 bases. Germline V CDR1 and CDR2: LNHDA, SQIVND (reference sequence). CDR3 length: 12 amino acids. The CDR3 coding sequence is TGTGCCAGCCAGACAGTGTCCTACGAGCAGTACTTC. This encodes CASQTVSYEQYF.

The chain links TRBV6-6 to TRBJ1-6; a weak D match, TRBD1 (5 bases). V lost 6 bases to trimming and J lost 5 bases, with 14 bases between them. Per germline, CDR1 MNHNY and CDR2 SVGAGI (reference sequence). This CDR3 has 15 residues. The CDR3: CASSRGRSDNSPLHF. The CDR3, as DNA: TGTGCCAGCAGCCGGGGACGGTCGGATAATTCACCCCTCCACTTT.

V is TRBV19 and J is TRBJ2-5; 9 bases fit TRBD2. Germline values: CDR1 LNHDA, CDR2 SQIVND (reference sequence). CDR3 length equals 15 residues. V gave up 5 bases and J gave up 2 bases; unmatched junction bases: 6. Here the CDR3 reads CASSPGTSLQETQYF. CDR3 DNA: TGTGCCAGTAGTCCTGGGACTAGCTTACAAGAGACCCAGTACTTC.

This clone has more than one count but fewer than ten. The rearrangement links TRBV7-9 to TRBJ2-3; TRBD2 agrees at 12 bases. V dropped 3 bases and J dropped 7; count of bases not matched to a gene: 5. Germline V gene data show CDR1 as SEHNR and CDR2 as FQNEAQ (reference sequence). The CDR3 is made up of 15 amino acids. CDR3 residues: CASSLTSGRGNTQYF. The DNA of the CDR3 is TGTGCCAGCAGCTTGACTAGCGGGAGAGGGAATACGCAGTATTTT.

The gene calls are TRBV5-1 and TRBJ2-7; 11 bases align to TRBD1. CDR3 length: 15 residues. Trimming took 0 bases from V and 2 from J; bases not matched to a gene: 1. Germline assignment: CDR1 SGHRS and CDR2 YFSETQ. CDR3 loop: CASSLVGQGAYEQYF. The CDR3, as DNA: TGCGCCAGCAGCTTGGTGGGACAGGGGGCCTACGAGCAGTACTTC.

CDR3 sequence reads: CASSPPTSTQTWPGELFF. The CDR3 region has the DNA TGCGCCAGCAGTCCCCCTACTTCGACACAAACTTGGCCCGGGGAGCTGTTTTTT. The V and J genes are TRBV23-1 and TRBJ2-2; unclear D gene. TRBV23-1 is recorded as an ORF, its role being uncertain. V lost 4 bases to trimming and J lost 6 bases, with 24 bases between them. The CDR3 loop spans 18 amino acids.

This clone has just a few counts. The V call is TRBV2, the J call TRBJ2-1; the D gene is possibly TRBD2 (7 bases). Germline V gene data show CDR1 as SNHLY and CDR2 as FYNNEI. This CDR3 has 13 residues. Trimming removed 8 bases from V and 1 base from J, with 9 bases in between. The CDR3 region has the DNA TGTGCCAGCGGGGGGGCTTCCTACAATGAGCAGTTCTTC. It specifies CASGGASYNEQFF.